This entry lists 11 T cell receptor beta chains sequenced from one sample in a study of shared clonotypes between healthy human individuals. Some clones are missing from TCRdb's copy, which holds only in-frame ones; the method was immunoSEQ multiplex PCR. This table has over a million clones, around three quarters appearing once. Material: memory CD4+ T cells from PBMCs. Indicated subset: CD45RA-negative fraction. The source is a man between 18 and 35 years old in good health. Some clones in this sample may be carry-over from other donors' samples.

The V and J genes are TRBV5-1 and TRBJ2-7, with D possibly TRBD2 on 5 matching bases. CDR1 SGHRS and CDR2 YFSETQ come from the germline V gene. V dropped 2 bases and J dropped 2 bases, with 11 bases sitting between them. The CDR3 totals 14 residues. CDR3 residues: CASSFRGLTYEQYF. DNA of the CDR3: TGCGCCAGCAGCTTTCGAGGACTCACCTACGAGCAGTACTTC.

This clone was picked up one time. The chain recombines TRBV2 with TRBJ2-4, with TRBD2 as a possible D gene (6 bases). The CDR3 has 17 residues. CDR1 and CDR2 (germline): SNHLY, FYNNEI. Between the trimmed V and J ends, which lost 8 bases and 0 bases, there was a span of 20 bases. The CDR3, as DNA: TGTGCCAGCTGGGGGGACCCTTACAACCTAGCCAAAAACATTCAGTACTTC. Its protein is CASWGDPYNLAKNIQYF.

This clone appeared a single time. This sequence joins TRBV7-3 and TRBJ2-6; D remains ambiguous. The CDR3 spans 15 residues. CDR1 is SGHTA, CDR2 FQGTGA, per germline. V was cut by 0 bases and J by 0 bases, with 3 bases left in between. This CDR3 is CASSLTLSGANVLTF. Here the CDR3 DNA reads TGTGCCAGCAGCTTAACCCTCTCTGGGGCCAACGTCCTGACTTTC. Full variable domain (remainder filled in from reference TRBV7-3 and TRBJ2-6): GAGVSQTPSNKVTEKGKYVELRCDPISGHTALYWYRQSLGQGPEFLIYFQGTGAADDSGLPNDRFFAVRPEGSVSTLKIQRTERGDSAVYLCASSLTLSGANVLTFGAGSRLTVL.

CDR3 DNA sequence: TGCAGCGTTGGTGGGGTGATCAACTATGGCTACACCTTC. Its translation is CSVGGVINYGYTF. The V and J genes are TRBV29-1 and TRBJ1-2, with unresolved D. The V end lost 4 bases, the J end lost 2 bases, and 11 bases lay between the germline ends. Germline CDR1 reads SQVTM; CDR2 reads ANQGSEA. The CDR3 has 13 amino acids.

This chain connects TRBV5-1 to TRBJ2-4; D may be TRBD2 (6 bases). Germline V gene sequence: CDR1 SGHRS, CDR2 YFSETQ. V lost 0 bases and J 0 bases, leaving 10 bases between the germline ends. The CDR3 sequence is 16 residues long. The CDR3 protein is CASSLELALAKNIQYF. The CDR3 DNA reads TGCGCCAGCAGCTTGGAACTAGCTCTAGCCAAAAACATTCAGTACTTC.

Comments on this clone: The identical CDR3 is also encoded by other nucleotide sequences in the sample. This chain joins TRBV28 and TRBJ1-2; 11 nucleotides agree with TRBD1. Germline V gene data show CDR1 as MDHEN and CDR2 as SYDVKM. V dropped 8 bases and J dropped 3; count of bases not matched to a gene: 5. This CDR3 is built from 14 residues. DNA for the CDR3: TGTGCCAGCCGGGGACAGGGGGGGGACTATGGCTACACCTTC. Translation: CASRGQGGDYGYTF.

In its sample, this clone was seen many times. The rearrangement links TRBV5-6 to TRBJ2-7; weak D call: TRBD1 (8 bases). V lost 2 bases to trimming and J lost 2 bases, with 14 bases between them. The CDR3 contains 15 residues. Germline V gene sequence: CDR1 SGHDT, CDR2 YYEEEE. For the CDR3, the DNA is TGTGCCAGCAGCTTAGCGGGACAGGCCACCTACGAGCAGTACTTC. Residues: CASSLAGQATYEQYF.

This chain connects TRBV7-9 to TRBJ1-4; D is perhaps TRBD1 (5 bases). CDR3 length: 12 amino acids. The germline V gene encodes CDR1 SEHNR and CDR2 FQNEAQ (reference sequence). Trimming removed 1 base at V and 14 bases at J, with 11 bases between. CDR3 DNA: TGTGCCAGCAGCTTAGTAGGGGAGAGTCTGTTTTTT. Amino acids: CASSLVGESLFF.

Worth noting for this clone: The same CDR3 can be traced to other DNA sequences in this sample. J is TRBJ1-6 and V is TRBV5-4; 9 bases agree with TRBD1. J was trimmed by 7 bases and V by 1 base; bases with no gene match: 0. Germline V CDR1 and CDR2: SGHNT, YYREEE (reference sequence). CDR3 length: 14 amino acids. This CDR3 is CASSLTGGNSPLHF. The CDR3 DNA sequence: TGTGCCAGCAGCTTGACAGGGGGCAATTCACCCCTCCACTTT.

This clone was counted a single time. The chain combines TRBV28 with TRBJ1-2; D is possibly TRBD1 (6 bases). V shed 9 bases and J shed 0 bases, with 14 bases lying between them. In germline, CDR1 is MDHEN, CDR2 SYDVKM. This CDR3 is built from 14 residues. The CDR3 spells CASKRGHTNYGYTF. CDR3 coding DNA: TGTGCCAGTAAGCGGGGACACACTAACTATGGCTACACCTTC.

The CDR3 bases are TGTGCCAGCAGCTTAGATACTTCTACCACAGATACGCAGTATTTT. It codes for CASSLDTSTTDTQYF. The chain recombines TRBV7-3 with TRBJ2-3; D unresolved. This CDR3 is 15 amino acids long. V lost 2 bases and J lost 2, with 11 bases in between. The germline gives CDR1 SGHTA, CDR2 FQGTGA.